Below, 13 T cell receptor beta chains from the same sample are listed, as sequenced in a study of blood T cells in healthy people across ages (dated by TCRdb to between 2014 and 2016). The protocol used for the library was 5' RACE. The sequencer was an Illumina HiSeq 2500. A second roughly 7 to 12 cycle PCR used a sample-barcoded 5' primer and a J-beta primer mix. TCRdb trimmed public reads at Q25 via fastp, called clones via MiXCR and kept in-frame beta chains. One record per CDR3 amino acid sequence lists the most common genes and DNA. This sample gives hundreds of thousands of distinct CDR3 sequences in total; about 32% of them show up just once. Approximately 15% of the sample is taken by the ten largest. Sequenced input: blood. All receptors derive from a woman over 75 in good health. Donor details come from another sample of the same person, matched by shared clones.

V usage is TRBV6-5 and J usage is TRBJ2-7, with D possibly TRBD1 on 5 matching bases. V was pared by 6 bases and J by 4 bases, with 13 bases between. Germline V CDR1 and CDR2: MNHEY, SVGAGI. The CDR3 has 13 amino acids. CDR3 nucleotide sequence: TGTGCCAGCAGATTGACAGAACAATACGAGCAGTACTTC. This sequence encodes CASRLTEQYEQYF.

The CDR3 sequence is CASSLRGRFYNSPLHF. The CDR3 DNA is TGTGCCAGCAGTTTACGGGGACGGTTCTATAATTCACCCCTCCACTTT. The rearrangement links TRBV27 to TRBJ1-6, with D maybe TRBD1 (5 bases). This CDR3 spans 16 amino acids. Trimming left V 2 bases short and J 3 bases short, with 11 bases between. Germline V gene lookup returns CDR1 MNHEY and CDR2 SMNVEV (reference sequence).

The chain has TRBV6-6 and TRBJ1-5, with D maybe TRBD1 (6 bases). Trimming took off 6 bases at V and 1 base at J, with 13 bases between the two ends. The germline gives CDR1 MNHNY, CDR2 SVGAGI (reference sequence). CDR3 length: 15 residues. The CDR3 DNA follows: TGTGCCAGCAGACCGGGACACCCGAGCAATCAGCCCCAGCATTTT. It specifies CASRPGHPSNQPQHF.

Of note for this clonotype: One base away lies a much larger clone, so this may be a sequencing read error. The gene calls are TRBV5-1 and TRBJ2-1; 8 bases map to TRBD2. Germline assignment: CDR1 SGHRS and CDR2 YFSETQ. The junction had 3 bases not matched to a gene; V was cut back by 2 bases and J by 2 bases. This CDR3 is built from 15 residues. The CDR3 DNA reads TGCGCCAGCAGCTTTAGAGCGGGGGCCTACAATGAGCAGTTCTTC. Protein sequence: CASSFRAGAYNEQFF.

This clonotype was detected many times. This rearrangement joins TRBV6-2 or TRBV6-3 to TRBJ2-7; 7 bases are a match to TRBD1. The germline gives CDR1 MNHEY, CDR2 SVGEGT. V gave up 2 bases and J gave up 5 bases; unmatched junction bases: 12. This CDR3 comprises 16 residues. The CDR3 is CASSYTSRQGDDEQYF. In DNA form, the CDR3 reads TGTGCCAGCAGTTACACTTCAAGACAGGGAGATGACGAGCAGTACTTC.

This clonotype showed up just a few times. A read error may explain this, as a much larger clone is one base away. The rearrangement uses TRBV2 and TRBJ2-5, with 8 bases that match TRBD2. J was trimmed by 11 bases and V by 8 bases; bases with no gene match: 13. The CDR3 is made up of 13 amino acids. CDR1 SNHLY and CDR2 FYNNEI come from the germline V gene. The DNA for the CDR3 is TGTGCCAGCCGCCGGGGGGGGCCTGGTGAGCAGTACTTC. Translating gives CASRRGGPGEQYF.

This clonotype was seen many times. The chain couples TRBV30 to TRBJ1-2, with 7 bases matching TRBD1. V lost 1 base to trimming and J lost 3 bases; unmatched junction nucleotides: 5. The germline gives CDR1 GTSNPN, CDR2 SVGIG (reference sequence). The CDR3 covers 14 residues. CDR3: CAWSGRDRYYGYTF. CDR3 DNA sequence: TGTGCCTGGAGTGGCCGGGACAGATACTATGGCTACACCTTC.

This clonotype was found a few times. V gene TRBV20-1 combines with J gene TRBJ1-6, with a possible D match to TRBD1 (5 bases). V gave up 6 bases and J gave up 1 base, with 16 bases separating them. Germline V gene lookup returns CDR1 DFQATT and CDR2 SNEGSKA (reference sequence). The CDR3 has 16 residues. In DNA, the CDR3 is TGCAGTGCCAATCCCTCGGGGGGGTCCTATAATTCACCCCTCCACTTT. Amino acids: CSANPSGGSYNSPLHF.

A word on this clonotype: This may stem from a read error, because a much larger clone lies one nucleotide away. The chain employs TRBV7-2 and TRBJ2-5; 9 nucleotides align to TRBD2. V was pared by 5 bases and J by 7 bases, with 8 bases of the junction left unmatched. This CDR3 comprises 14 residues. Germline V gene lookup returns CDR1 SGHTA and CDR2 FQGNSA. As DNA, the CDR3 is TGTGCCAGCAGCGAGCGGGGGGTGGTCGGGACCCAGTACTTC. It is translated as CASSERGVVGTQYF. The variable domain in full, with the rest retrieved from reference TRBV7-2 and TRBJ2-5, is GAGVSQSPSNKVTEKGKDVELRCDPISGHTALYWYRQSLGQGLEFLIYFQGNSAPDKSGLPSDRFSAERTGGSVSTLTIQRTQQEDSAVYLCASSERGVVGTQYFGPGTRLLVL.

This clonotype has more than one count but fewer than ten. A much larger clonotype is one base distant, so this may be a read error. This rearrangement joins TRBV7-8 to TRBJ2-6, with a possible D match to TRBD1 (5 bases). The germline gives CDR1 SGHVS, CDR2 FQNEAQ. This CDR3 comprises 17 residues. The chain's CDR3 is CASSFRVLSDGADVLTF. The CDR3 DNA reads TGTGCCAGCAGCTTTAGGGTTTTATCGGATGGGGCCGACGTCCTGACTTTC.

Many counts were recorded for this clonotype. This rearrangement joins TRBV20-1 to TRBJ2-1, with TRBD2 matching over 8 bases. CDR3 size: 15 residues. Trimming cost V 0 bases and J 8 bases; bases outside gene matches: 9. Germline values: CDR1 DFQATT, CDR2 SNEGSKA (reference sequence). Here the CDR3 reads CSARDLRGGTYEQFF. The CDR3 DNA reads TGCAGTGCTAGAGATCTCCGGGGGGGCACATATGAGCAGTTCTTC.

This clonotype was detected ten times or more. The V and J genes are TRBV5-1 and TRBJ2-7; D is unclear. The V and J ends lost 0 bases and 9 bases respectively, with 22 bases between them. The CDR3 runs 16 residues. Per the germline V gene, CDR1 is SGHRS and CDR2 is YFSETQ. The CDR3 loop reads CASSLARAVRNAGQYF. In nucleotides, the CDR3 is TGCGCCAGCAGCTTGGCTCGCGCAGTCCGGAATGCAGGGCAGTACTTC.

The V and J genes are TRBV5-1 and TRBJ2-2; TRBD1 might be the D (6 bases). With 5 bases removed from V and 1 base from J, the gap between germline ends came to 9 bases. Germline CDR1 SGHRS, CDR2 YFSETQ. CDR3 length: 14 amino acids. In DNA form, the CDR3 reads TGCGCCAGCAGGGACAGCCAGAACACCGGGGAGCTGTTTTTT. It specifies CASRDSQNTGELFF.